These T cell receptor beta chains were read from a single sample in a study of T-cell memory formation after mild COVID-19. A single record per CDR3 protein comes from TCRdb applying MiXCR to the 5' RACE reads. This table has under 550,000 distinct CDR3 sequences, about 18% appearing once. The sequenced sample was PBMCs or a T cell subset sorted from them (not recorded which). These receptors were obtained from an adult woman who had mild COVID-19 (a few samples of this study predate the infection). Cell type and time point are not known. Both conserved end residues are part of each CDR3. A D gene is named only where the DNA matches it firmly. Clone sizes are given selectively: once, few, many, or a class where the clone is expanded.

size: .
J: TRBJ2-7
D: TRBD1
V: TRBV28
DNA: TGTGCCAGCACCCCGCAAACAGGGGGCTCCTACGAGCAGTACTTC
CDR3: CASTPQTGGSYEQYF

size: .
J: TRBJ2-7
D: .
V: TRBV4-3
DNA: TGCGCCAGCAGCCAAGACTCAGCCAGTTCCTACGAGCAGTACTTC
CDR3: CASSQDSASSYEQYF

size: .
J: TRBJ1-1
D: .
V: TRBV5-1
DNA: TGCGCCAGCAGAGACGGGGGCAGGAACACTGAAGCTTTCTTT
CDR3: CASRDGGRNTEAFF

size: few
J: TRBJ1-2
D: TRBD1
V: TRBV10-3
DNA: TGTGCCATCAGTCGTCAGGGGGCGAATGGCTACACCTTC
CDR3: CAISRQGANGYTF

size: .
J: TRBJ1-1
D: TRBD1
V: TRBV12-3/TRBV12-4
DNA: TGTGCCAGCAGTCCCCGGACAGGGATCACTGAAGATTTCTTT
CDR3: CASSPRTGITEDFF

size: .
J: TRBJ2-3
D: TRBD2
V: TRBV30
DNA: TGTGCCTGGAGTGCACATTCTAGCGGTCCTAGCACAGATACGCAGTATTTT
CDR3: CAWSAHSSGPSTDTQYF

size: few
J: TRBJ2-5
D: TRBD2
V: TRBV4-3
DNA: TGCGCCAGCAGCCAAGATACGACGGGAGGCCGGGGGAGGGAGACCCAGTACTTC
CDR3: CASSQDTTGGRGRETQYF

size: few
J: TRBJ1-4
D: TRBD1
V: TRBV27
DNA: TGTGCCAGCAGTCCCAGGGACAGGGGAGTCGAAAAACTGTTTTTT
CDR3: CASSPRDRGVEKLFF

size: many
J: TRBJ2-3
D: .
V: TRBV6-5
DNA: TGTGCCAGCAGTTACTCGTGGCAGGGTCTCTCAGATACGCAGTATTTT
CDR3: CASSYSWQGLSDTQYF

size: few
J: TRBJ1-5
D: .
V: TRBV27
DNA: TGTGCCAGCAGCCGCCACCAGAATCAGCCCCAGCATTTT
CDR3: CASSRHQNQPQHF

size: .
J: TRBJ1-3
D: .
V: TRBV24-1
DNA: TGTGCCACCTCGACAGCCCCTGAAAACACCATATATTTT
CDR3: CATSTAPENTIYF

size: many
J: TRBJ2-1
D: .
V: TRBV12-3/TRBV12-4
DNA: TGTGCCAGCAGCACCCGCAATAGCGGAGAGCAGTTCTTC
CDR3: CASSTRNSGEQFF

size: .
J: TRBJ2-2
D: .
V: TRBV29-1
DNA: TGCAGCGTTGAAGAGGGACGGAACACCGGGGAGCTGTTTTTT
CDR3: CSVEEGRNTGELFF

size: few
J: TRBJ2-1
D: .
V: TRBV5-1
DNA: TGCGCCAGCAGCTGGTTAGGGGGGGATGAGCAGTTCTTC
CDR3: CASSWLGGDEQFF

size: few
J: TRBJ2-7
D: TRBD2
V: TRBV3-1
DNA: TGTGCCAGCAGCCAAGTGCGGGGGAAGGTCGTAGCCGAGCAGTACTTC
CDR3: CASSQVRGKVVAEQYF

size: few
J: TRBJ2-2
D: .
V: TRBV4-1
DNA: TGCGCCAGCAGCCTCCTAAAAAAGGGGAAGTTGGAGAACACCGGGGAGCTGTTTTTT
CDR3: CASSLLKKGKLENTGELFF

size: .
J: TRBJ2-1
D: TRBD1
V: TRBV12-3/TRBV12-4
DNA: TGTGCCAGCAGTTCGACAACAGGGGTCGGCAATGAGCAGTTCTTC
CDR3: CASSSTTGVGNEQFF

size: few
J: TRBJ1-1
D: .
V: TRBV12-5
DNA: TGTGCTAGTGTCTTGGGGAACACTGAAGCTTTCTTT
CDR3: CASVLGNTEAFF

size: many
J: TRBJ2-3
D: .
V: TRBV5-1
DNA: TGCGCCAGCAGCTTGGCGGATGCAGATACGCAGTATTTT
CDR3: CASSLADADTQYF

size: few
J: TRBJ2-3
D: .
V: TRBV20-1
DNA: TGCAGTGCTAGTTACGGGAACACAGATACGCAGTATTTT
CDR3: CSASYGNTDTQYF

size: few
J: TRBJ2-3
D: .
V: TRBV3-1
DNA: TGTGCCAGCAGCTGGGAAGATACGCAGTATTTT
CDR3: CASSWEDTQYF

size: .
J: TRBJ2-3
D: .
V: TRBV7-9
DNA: TGTGCCAGCAGCCAACGTTGGGCTTACGATACGCAGTATTTT
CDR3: CASSQRWAYDTQYF

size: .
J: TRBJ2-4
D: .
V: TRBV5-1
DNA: TGCGCCAGCAGCAATCCAGCCAAAAACATTCAGTACTTC
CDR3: CASSNPAKNIQYF